Below, 16 T cell receptor beta chains from the same sample are listed, as sequenced in a study of cytomegalovirus exposure and HLA in healthy donors. Sequencing was performed with immunoSEQ multiplex PCR; in TCRdb, only in-frame clones are kept and a portion is missing. The repertoire holds 260,000 or so clones, with approximately 87% as singletons. Sequencing used PBMCs. The receptors derive from a man aged 18-30 years in good health and CMV-seronegative.

The J gene is TRBJ2-7, the V gene TRBV7-2, with 8 bases aligning to TRBD2. The CDR3 is 15 amino acids. With V trimmed by 2 bases and J by 3 bases, 6 bases remained unmatched. Germline V gene lookup returns CDR1 SGHTA and CDR2 FQGNSA. CDR3 coding DNA: TGTGCCAGCAGCTTAACCAGCGGGGGCAACTACGAGCAGTACTTC. Translation: CASSLTSGGNYEQYF.

The rearrangement uses TRBV7-3 and TRBJ1-1; 9 nucleotides line up with TRBD1. J was trimmed by 3 bases and V by 5 bases; bases with no gene match: 4. Per germline, CDR1 SGHTA and CDR2 FQGTGA. The CDR3 contains 14 residues. CDR3 in DNA: TGTGCCAGCAGCCCCACAGGGGGCCACACTGAAGCTTTCTTT. This sequence encodes CASSPTGGHTEAFF.

The V call is TRBV19, the J call TRBJ2-7; tentative D call: TRBD1 (6 bases). V shed 5 bases and J shed 4 bases, with 15 bases lying between them. There are 14 residues in the CDR3. The germline gives CDR1 LNHDA, CDR2 SQIVND (reference sequence). CDR3 sequence: CASSLDTGPYEQYF. As DNA, the CDR3 is TGTGCCAGTAGTTTGGATACAGGGCCGTACGAGCAGTACTTC.

The chain uses TRBV30 and TRBJ1-5; possible D gene TRBD1, 5 bases. Germline lookup yields CDR1 GTSNPN and CDR2 SVGIG (reference sequence). V lost 1 base and J lost 6, with 7 bases in between. CDR3 length: 12 residues. Here the CDR3 DNA reads TGTGCCTGGAGTGGGGGCGGTCAGCCCCAGCATTTT. This translates into CAWSGGGQPQHF.

V usage is TRBV4-1 and J usage is TRBJ2-2; D not certain. The CDR3 loop spans 15 amino acids. V lost 3 bases and J lost 0, with 8 bases in between. CDR1 is MGHRA and CDR2 is YSYEKL in the germline V gene. CDR3 sequence reads: CASSHVLSNTGELFF. The CDR3 DNA sequence: TGCGCCAGCAGCCATGTTCTGTCGAACACCGGGGAGCTGTTTTTT.

The rearrangement uses TRBV27 and TRBJ2-5; TRBD1 agrees at 7 bases. The end of the DNA is better explained by TRBJ2-7, so the J call may be wrong. CDR1 and CDR2 (germline): MNHEY, SMNVEV (reference sequence). The CDR3 totals 14 residues. This CDR3 reads CASSPRDSPYEQYF. Written as DNA, the CDR3 is TGTGCCAGCAGTCCCCGGGACAGCCCCTACGAGCAGTACTTC.

The genes are TRBV5-1 and TRBJ1-6; 9 nucleotides align to TRBD1. CDR1 SGHRS and CDR2 YFSETQ come from the germline V gene. V lost 5 bases and J lost 10; bases outside the gene matches: 10. This CDR3 is built from 15 residues. The DNA of the CDR3 is TGCGCCAGCAGTCTTTACAGGGGGCGGTTGTCACCCCTCCACTTT. It specifies CASSLYRGRLSPLHF.

CDR3 coding DNA: TGTGCCAGCAGCGTAGGGGCTAGCGATCACACCGGGGAGCTGTTTTTT. It specifies CASSVGASDHTGELFF. J is TRBJ2-2 and V is TRBV9, with a possible D match to TRBD2 (6 bases). CDR1 and CDR2 (germline): SGDLS, YYNGEE. Trimming removed 0 bases at V and 3 bases at J, with 12 bases between. The CDR3 is made up of 16 amino acids.

This chain connects TRBV7-2 to TRBJ1-5, with D possibly matching TRBD1 (6 bases). Per the germline V gene, CDR1 is SGHTA and CDR2 is FQGNSA. V lost 4 bases and J 2 bases, leaving 9 bases between the germline ends. The CDR3 covers 14 residues. The CDR3 spells CASSSRQGNQPQHF. The DNA of the CDR3 is TGTGCCAGCAGCTCAAGACAGGGCAATCAGCCCCAGCATTTT. Looking up the rest from reference TRBV7-2 and TRBJ1-5 gives the full variable domain: GAGVSQSPSNKVTEKGKDVELRCDPISGHTALYWYRQSLGQGLEFLIYFQGNSAPDKSGLPSDRFSAERTGGSVSTLTIQRTQQEDSAVYLCASSSRQGNQPQHFGDGTRLSIL.

This clone occurred a few times. The germline gene is not matched at one end of the junction; a read error may be the cause. The rearrangement uses TRBV28 and TRBJ2-7; D uncertain. CDR1 MDHEN and CDR2 SYDVKM come from the germline V gene. This CDR3 spans 14 amino acids. CDR3 residues: CASSLVLHSNEQYF. Here the CDR3 DNA reads TGTGCCAGCAGTTTAGTGCTCCACTCCAACGAGCAGTACTTC.

The V gene is TRBV7-3, the J gene TRBJ1-1; 7 bases line up with TRBD1. The V gene's germline CDR1 is SGHTA and CDR2 FQGTGA. Unmatched junction bases numbered 15, after V lost 5 bases and J lost 6 bases. This CDR3 contains 16 residues. CDR3 loop: CASSPGRGRGLAEAFF. CDR3 DNA: TGTGCCAGCAGCCCCGGGAGGGGGCGAGGCTTAGCTGAAGCTTTCTTT.

This clone showed up just a few times. The chain joins TRBV27 to TRBJ2-7; maybe TRBD2 (6 bases). Trimming pared 8 bases from V and 9 bases from J, leaving 20 bases between. This CDR3 comprises 13 residues. Germline CDR1 MNHEY, CDR2 SMNVEV (reference sequence). CDR3 bases: TGTGCCAGCTCCCTTGGGGGACTCCAACGGCAGTACTTC. Translated: CASSLGGLQRQYF.

This clone was found a few times. This chain connects TRBV29-1 to TRBJ2-2; TRBD2 agrees at 9 bases. Losses at the gene ends were 7 bases for V and 7 bases for J; bases not matched to a gene: 7. The CDR3 length is 13 residues. CDR1 and CDR2 (germline): SQVTM, ANQGSEA. DNA of the CDR3: TGCAGCGGTGAGGGACTAGCCGGCGGGGAGCTGTTTTTT. This translates into CSGEGLAGGELFF.

This chain links TRBV5-4 with TRBJ1-2, with a possible D match to TRBD1 (5 bases). Trimming left V 4 bases short and J 4 bases short, with 14 bases between. CDR3 length: 14 residues. The germline CDR1 and CDR2 sequences are SGHNT and YYREEE (reference sequence). CDR3 in DNA: TGTGCCAGCAGCGGGCAGGGAGGAGGCTATGGCTACACCTTC. This encodes CASSGQGGGYGYTF. The complete variable domain, with remaining parts taken from reference TRBV5-4 and TRBJ1-2, reads ETGVTQSPTHLIKTRGQQVTLRCSSQSGHNTVSWYQQALGQGPQFIFQYYREEENGRGNFPPRFSGLQFPNYSSELNVNALELDDSALYLCASSGQGGGYGYTFGSGTRLTVV.

The J gene is TRBJ2-1, the V gene TRBV5-1, with 7 positions matching TRBD1. Germline assignment: CDR1 SGHRS and CDR2 YFSETQ. This CDR3 comprises 15 residues. The J segment lost 7 bases and the V segment lost 1 base, leaving 8 bases of the junction unmatched. The CDR3 DNA reads TGCGCCAGCAGCTTGCGAACAGGGGTTTGGAATGAGCAGTTCTTC. As protein: CASSLRTGVWNEQFF. Full variable domain (outside the CDR3, taken from reference TRBV5-1 and TRBJ2-1): KAGVTQTPRYLIKTRGQQVTLSCSPISGHRSVSWYQQTPGQGLQFLFEYFSETQRNKGNFPGRFSGRQFSNSRSEMNVSTLELGDSALYLCASSLRTGVWNEQFFGPGTRLTVL.

This rearrangement joins TRBV6-1 to TRBJ2-7; maybe TRBD1 (5 bases). The CDR3 contains 14 residues. Germline lookup yields CDR1 MNHNS and CDR2 SASEGT. V gave up 2 bases and J gave up 0 bases, with 8 bases separating them. CDR3 sequence (DNA): TGTGCCAGCAGTGAACACGGACACTCCTACGAGCAGTACTTC. Translated, it gives CASSEHGHSYEQYF.